This entry lists 27 T cell receptor beta chains sequenced from one sample in a study of cytomegalovirus exposure and HLA in healthy donors. Profiling relied on immunoSEQ multiplex PCR, and the TCRdb table lists in-frame clones only, not all of them. The sample lists about 120,000 clones, roughly 90% occurring once. Sequencing input: PBMCs. Receptor source: a woman aged 30 to 39 in good health and CMV-seropositive.

On this clone: Other DNA sequences within the sample encode an identical CDR3. V is TRBV7-3 and J is TRBJ2-2; D is unclear. CDR3 length: 13 amino acids. The V gene lost 5 bases and the J gene lost 2 bases, with 6 bases spanning the gap. Looked up from germline, CDR1 is SGHTA and CDR2 is FQGTGA. CDR3 region: CASSLSNTGELFF. DNA of the CDR3: TGTGCCAGCAGCCTATCCAACACCGGGGAGCTGTTTTTT.

The chain carries TRBV2 and TRBJ2-1; 9 bases agree with TRBD2. Germline V lookup: CDR1 SNHLY, CDR2 FYNNEI. J gave up 0 bases and V 7 bases, and 16 bases lay outside the gene matches. CDR3 size: 19 residues. CDR3 sequence: CASKRRASGTLSSYNEQFF. CDR3 nucleotide sequence: TGTGCCAGCAAAAGAAGGGCTAGCGGGACCTTGAGCTCCTACAATGAGCAGTTCTTC. The full variable domain, completed using reference TRBV2 and TRBJ2-1, is EPEVTQTPSHQVTQMGQEVILRCVPISNHLYFYWYRQILGQKVEFLVSFYNNEISEKSEIFDDQFSVERPDGSNFTLKIRSTKLEDSAMYFCASKRRASGTLSSYNEQFFGPGTRLTVL.

This clone was counted once. The rearrangement links TRBV14 to TRBJ2-5; tentatively, D is TRBD2 (6 bases). Trimming left V 2 bases short and J 2 bases short, with 15 bases between. CDR1 is SGHDN and CDR2 is FVKESK in the germline V gene. The CDR3 is made up of 16 amino acids. The CDR3 protein is CASSQLPAGGQETQYF. In DNA form, the CDR3 reads TGTGCCAGCAGCCAACTCCCGGCAGGAGGGCAAGAGACCCAGTACTTC.

The gene calls are TRBV7-9 and TRBJ2-3; TRBD1 matches at 7 bases. The V gene's germline CDR1 is SEHNR and CDR2 FQNEAQ (reference sequence). CDR3 length: 16 residues. Trimming took 4 bases from V and 2 from J; bases not matched to a gene: 9. CDR3 in DNA: TGTGCCAGCAGCTCCAAAGGGGGCCAAATCACAGATACGCAGTATTTT. This encodes CASSSKGGQITDTQYF.

The chain employs TRBV15 and TRBJ1-6, with TRBD1 identical over 8 bases. After removal of 1 base from V and 4 bases from J, the junction contained 9 bases not matched to a gene. Germline V gene lookup returns CDR1 LNHNV and CDR2 YYDKDF (reference sequence). CDR3 size: 18 residues. The CDR3 coding sequence is TGTGCCACCAGCAGAGGACGATCAGGGGGCCAGTATAATTCACCCCTCCACTTT. This sequence encodes CATSRGRSGGQYNSPLHF.

This sequence joins TRBV25-1 and TRBJ2-7, with 7 nucleotides matching TRBD2. CDR1 MGHDK and CDR2 SYGVNS come from the germline V gene. The CDR3 contains 14 residues. V lost 6 bases, J lost 0 bases, and 5 bases stayed unmatched. CDR3 sequence (DNA): TGTGCCAGCAGGCCTAGCGGCCCCTCCTACGAGCAGTACTTC. Translating it yields CASRPSGPSYEQYF.

The rearrangement uses TRBV11-3 and TRBJ2-1; TRBD2 matches 8 bases. CDR1 and CDR2 (germline): SGHNT, YENEEA. The CDR3 consists of 13 residues. With V trimmed by 7 bases and J by 7 bases, 6 bases remained unmatched. The CDR3 loop is CASKLADSNEQFF. The CDR3 bases are TGTGCCAGCAAACTAGCGGACTCGAATGAGCAGTTCTTC.

The chain employs TRBV28 and TRBJ1-3; 8 bases map to TRBD1. CDR3 length: 18 amino acids. Germline V gene sequence: CDR1 MDHEN, CDR2 SYDVKM. The V and J ends lost 3 bases and 0 bases, in that order; junction bases with no gene match: 10. CDR3 sequence: CASSFPEGTGPSGNTIYF. CDR3 DNA sequence: TGTGCCAGCAGTTTCCCTGAGGGGACAGGCCCCTCTGGAAACACCATATATTTT.

Here the CDR3 reads CASSFPQQGRDTDTQYF. For the CDR3, the DNA is TGTGCCAGCAGTTTTCCCCAACAGGGGCGGGACACAGATACGCAGTATTTT. This chain connects TRBV28 to TRBJ2-3, with D maybe TRBD1 (7 bases). Germline CDR1 is MDHEN and CDR2 is SYDVKM. The CDR3 is made up of 17 amino acids. V lost 3 bases to trimming and J lost 2 bases, with 18 bases between them.

The chain links TRBV5-4 to TRBJ2-4; perhaps TRBD1 as D (6 bases). This CDR3 has 16 amino acids. The germline V gene has CDR1 SGHNT and CDR2 YYREEE (reference sequence). The V gene lost 4 bases and the J gene lost 0 bases, with 14 bases spanning the gap. CDR3 nucleotides: TGTGCCAGCAGCGACCCGGGACAACTAGCCAAAAACATTCAGTACTTC. This gives the protein CASSDPGQLAKNIQYF.

The chain is built from TRBV2 and TRBJ2-1, with TRBD2 identical over 14 bases. With 5 bases clipped from V and 6 bases from J, the junction kept 3 bases outside the gene matches. The CDR3 spans 15 residues. Germline loops: CDR1 SNHLY, CDR2 FYNNEI. The CDR3 sequence: CASSRGLAGANEQFF. Here the CDR3 DNA reads TGTGCCAGCAGTCGGGGACTAGCGGGAGCCAATGAGCAGTTCTTC.

This clone was detected ten times or more. The chain uses TRBV4-2 and TRBJ2-3; TRBD2 aligns across 14 bases. The CDR3 is made up of 16 amino acids. V shed 4 bases, J shed 5 bases, and the junction held 5 bases outside the gene matches. Germline V gives CDR1 LGHNA, CDR2 YNFKEQ. Here the CDR3 DNA reads TGTGCCAGCAGCCCACGACTAGCGGGGGGGGGAGATACGCAGTATTTT. Residues: CASSPRLAGGGDTQYF.

The CDR3 is CASSFSTGYEQYF. The CDR3 nucleotides read TGTGCCAGCAGCTTCAGTACAGGCTACGAGCAGTACTTC. J is TRBJ2-7 and V is TRBV7-3, with D perhaps matching TRBD1 (5 bases). Trimming removed 3 bases from V and 3 bases from J, with 9 bases in between. The length of the CDR3 is 13 residues. CDR1 SGHTA and CDR2 FQGTGA come from the germline V gene.

The gene calls are TRBV4-3 and TRBJ2-3; 9 bases match TRBD2. The CDR3 totals 18 residues. V shed 4 bases and J 8 bases; nucleotides not matched to a gene: 19. Germline V CDR1 and CDR2: LGHNA, YSLEER. The CDR3 sequence is CASSRGAGGSIIDGTQYF. The CDR3 DNA reads as TGCGCCAGCAGCCGAGGGGCGGGGGGGTCAATAATTGATGGTACGCAGTATTTT.

V is TRBV5-1 and J is TRBJ2-3; 8 positions match TRBD2. J gave up 3 bases and V 2 bases, and 5 bases lay outside the gene matches. The CDR3 has 15 amino acids. Germline V gene sequence: CDR1 SGHRS, CDR2 YFSETQ. CDR3 sequence reads: CASSFPGGGTDTQYF. CDR3 nucleotides: TGCGCCAGCAGCTTCCCCGGCGGGGGGACAGATACGCAGTATTTT.

V usage is TRBV7-9 and J usage is TRBJ1-1; D is perhaps TRBD1 (5 bases). The CDR3 totals 15 residues. Trimming pared 5 bases from V and 0 bases from J, leaving 13 bases between. Germline CDR1 reads SEHNR; CDR2 reads FQNEAQ (reference sequence). This chain's CDR3 is CASSQKQVLNTEAFF. The CDR3 bases are TGTGCCAGCAGCCAGAAACAGGTTTTGAACACTGAAGCTTTCTTT. The full variable domain, its missing parts supplied by reference TRBV7-9 and TRBJ1-1, is DTGVSQNPRHKITKRGQNVTFRCDPISEHNRLYWYRQTLGQGPEFLTYFQNEAQLEKSRLLSDRFSAERPKGSFSTLEIQRTEQGDSAMYLCASSQKQVLNTEAFFGQGTRLTVV.

This chain uses TRBV7-8 with TRBJ2-3; 8 nucleotides agree with TRBD1. This CDR3 region has 15 residues. V shed 5 bases, J shed 2 bases, and the junction held 6 bases outside the gene matches. Germline V CDR1 and CDR2: SGHVS, FQNEAQ. The CDR3: CASSTQGEATDTQYF. The DNA of the CDR3 is TGTGCCAGCAGCACACAGGGGGAGGCCACAGATACGCAGTATTTT.

This rearrangement joins TRBV6-5 to TRBJ1-1; D might be TRBD1 (6 bases). V lost 0 bases, J lost 6 bases, and 14 bases lay in between. Germline V lookup: CDR1 MNHEY, CDR2 SVGAGI. This CDR3 has 15 residues. The CDR3 here is CASSYSHRAVPEAFF. DNA of the CDR3: TGTGCCAGCAGTTACTCGCACAGGGCGGTTCCTGAAGCTTTCTTT.

The V and J genes are TRBV5-6 and TRBJ1-1; 7 positions agree with TRBD1. This CDR3 has 15 amino acids. Trimming cost V 6 bases and J 3 bases; bases outside gene matches: 11. CDR1 is SGHDT and CDR2 is YYEEEE in the germline V gene. CDR3 DNA sequence: TGTGCCAGCACCGAAGGACCCACAGGGGACACTGAAGCTTTCTTT. Translating it yields CASTEGPTGDTEAFF.

The chain links TRBV2 to TRBJ1-1, with D possibly matching TRBD1 (5 bases). Germline V gene sequence: CDR1 SNHLY, CDR2 FYNNEI. There are 12 residues in the CDR3. Trimming pared 7 bases from V and 7 bases from J, leaving 13 bases between. CDR3 loop: CASTPQVLEAFF. As DNA, the CDR3 is TGTGCCAGCACCCCACAGGTACTTGAAGCTTTCTTT.

The chain combines TRBV27 with TRBJ2-3; D call uncertain. Germline CDR1 MNHEY, CDR2 SMNVEV (reference sequence). The V end lost 4 bases, the J end lost 0 bases, and 5 bases lay between the germline ends. This CDR3 has 13 residues. The chain's CDR3 is CASSWASTDTQYF. The DNA of the CDR3 is TGTGCCAGCAGTTGGGCTAGCACAGATACGCAGTATTTT.

This chain uses TRBV9 with TRBJ1-3; D is unresolved. This CDR3 contains 15 residues. CDR1 is SGDLS and CDR2 is YYNGEE in the germline V gene. The V end was cut by 8 bases, the J end by 4 bases, with 19 bases between. In nucleotides, the CDR3 is TGTGCCAGTAGTATCGGGGATCGGTCGGGAAACACCATATATTTT. This gives the protein CASSIGDRSGNTIYF.

The chain employs TRBV4-3 and TRBJ1-1; TRBD1 might be the D (5 bases). Looked up from germline, CDR1 is LGHNA and CDR2 is YSLEER. The CDR3 extends over 15 amino acids. The V and J ends lost 1 base and 5 bases respectively, with 14 bases between them. The chain's CDR3 is CASSQGQTLATEAFF. The CDR3, as DNA: TGCGCCAGCAGCCAAGGACAGACCCTTGCGACTGAAGCTTTCTTT.

The V and J genes are TRBV27 and TRBJ2-1, with TRBD2 as a possible D gene (7 bases). Looked up from germline, CDR1 is MNHEY and CDR2 is SMNVEV (reference sequence). Trimming pared 3 bases from V and 10 bases from J, leaving 16 bases between. The CDR3 contains 14 residues. The CDR3 protein is CASSFRTRRGEQFF. CDR3 sequence (DNA): TGTGCCAGCAGTTTCCGGACTAGAAGGGGGGAGCAGTTCTTC.

The V and J genes are TRBV9 and TRBJ2-7, with D maybe TRBD1 (6 bases). The germline V gene encodes CDR1 SGDLS and CDR2 YYNGEE. This CDR3 spans 13 amino acids. The ends were cut back, 4 bases at V and 4 bases at J, with 12 bases in the middle. This CDR3 is CASSSGEGYEQYF. The CDR3 DNA follows: TGTGCCAGCAGCTCAGGGGAAGGATACGAGCAGTACTTC.

V and J are TRBV2 and TRBJ1-2; 8 bases map to TRBD1. From germline, CDR1 is SNHLY and CDR2 FYNNEI. V lost 3 bases and J lost 2; bases outside the gene matches: 5. The CDR3 runs to 15 residues. The CDR3 loop reads CASSETGVSNYGYTF. The CDR3 nucleotides are TGTGCCAGCAGTGAGACAGGGGTATCGAACTATGGCTACACCTTC.

In regard to this clone: Other nucleotide sequences from this sample produce the same CDR3. The genes are TRBV5-1 and TRBJ2-3, with D possibly being TRBD1 (6 bases). The CDR3 is 14 residues long. Trimming removed 4 bases at V and 2 bases at J, with 11 bases between. The V gene's germline CDR1 is SGHRS and CDR2 YFSETQ. DNA of the CDR3: TGCGCCAGCAGCCCTGGACAGCACACAGATACGCAGTATTTT. Protein product: CASSPGQHTDTQYF.